This T cell receptor beta chain came from a study of regulatory T cells in long-lasting Graves disease. About the study: Over 5 years of antithyroid drugs with positive TSH receptor antibodies was taken to mean persistent Graves' disease. Study-wide points: TCR diversity was lower in persistent Graves' patients (versus newly diagnosed ones). Among samples with persistent disease, TRBV28, TRBJ1-2 and TRBJ2-5 were favored. Thyroid tissue was not sampled; only peripheral blood was.

The CDR3 consists of 11 residues. Germline V gene data show CDR1 as MNHEY and CDR2 as SVGEGT. Trimming took off 8 bases at V and 10 bases at J, with 14 bases between the two ends. Noted time point: persistent/refractory GD, antithyroid drugs over 5 years with positive TRAb. RNA from PBMCs was the source of the TCR library. For TCR beta, libraries came from iRepertoire HTBI primers and Arm-PCR of CDR3 regions. One entry per CDR3 protein, called by TCRdb with MiXCR from the multiplex PCR reads. This sample has some 340,000 distinct CDR3 sequences, with 20% to 25% found just once. This clonotype showed up many times. Its antigen is as yet unknown.

The genes are TRBV6-2 or TRBV6-3 and TRBJ1-1; D remains ambiguous. The sample was peripheral blood mononuclear cells (PBMCs), taken when the disease was refractory, from a patient treated with antithyroid drugs. The receptor was derived from a woman in her 40s with Graves disease. For the CDR3, the DNA is TGTGCCAGCCGTTCCGTGGGGTCAGCTTTCTTT. This translates into CASRSVGSAFF.